Each of the 20 T cell receptor beta chains below was sequenced from the same sample in a study of T cell responses to AZD1222 COVID-19 vaccine. Some clones are missing from TCRdb's copy, which holds only in-frame ones; the method was immunoSEQ multiplex PCR. The sample includes about 140,000 clones. Sequencing was done on a sample of peripheral blood. These receptors were obtained from an adult in good health.

This sequence joins TRBV28 and TRBJ1-2; 7 nucleotides match TRBD1. This CDR3 spans 12 amino acids. V was pared by 8 bases and J by 4 bases, with 4 bases of the junction left unmatched. Germline assignment: CDR1 MDHEN and CDR2 SYDVKM. CDR3: CASQGVGYGYTF. The CDR3 nucleotides read TGTGCCAGCCAGGGGGTCGGCTATGGCTACACCTTC.

This chain uses TRBV7-6 with TRBJ2-2; TRBD1 is a possible D gene (6 bases). This CDR3 contains 17 residues. In germline, CDR1 is SGHVS, CDR2 FNYEAQ. Trimming stripped 1 base from V and 6 bases from J, with 18 bases between. CDR3 sequence (DNA): TGTGCCAGCAGCTTAGGAGTCACAGGGCTGTTTTCCGGGGAGCTGTTTTTT. Protein sequence: CASSLGVTGLFSGELFF.

This rearrangement joins TRBV18 to TRBJ2-5; D call uncertain. Germline V gene lookup returns CDR1 KGHSH and CDR2 LQKENI. The CDR3 sequence is 13 residues long. The ends were cut back, 2 bases at V and 5 bases at J, with 9 bases in the middle. CDR3 in DNA: TGTGCCAGCTCACCAGGGATTGGGGAGACCCAGTACTTC. The encoded protein is CASSPGIGETQYF.

The V and J genes are TRBV29-1 and TRBJ2-3; TRBD2 is a possible D gene (6 bases). The V and J ends lost 7 bases and 1 base respectively, with 12 bases between them. Looked up from germline, CDR1 is SQVTM and CDR2 is ANQGSEA. There are 13 residues in the CDR3. The CDR3 spells CSGPGGGTDTQYF. CDR3 nucleotides: TGCAGCGGTCCCGGGGGTGGCACAGATACGCAGTATTTT.

The rearrangement uses TRBV3-1 (or the pseudogene TRBV3-2) and TRBJ1-2; TRBD1 agrees at 7 bases. Trimming took 0 bases from V and 7 from J; bases not matched to a gene: 5. Looked up from germline, CDR1 is LGHDT and CDR2 is YNNKEL (reference sequence). The CDR3 is made up of 14 amino acids. The CDR3 DNA reads TGTGCCAGCAGCCAAGATCTCAACAGGGGTGGCTACACCTTC. It translates to CASSQDLNRGGYTF.

This chain's CDR3 is CASSYEAARASPLHF. The DNA of the CDR3 is TGTGCCAGCAGTTACGAAGCCGCCAGAGCCTCACCCCTCCACTTT. The chain recombines TRBV6-5 with TRBJ1-6, with no clear D. V was trimmed by 2 bases and J by 10 bases, leaving 15 bases between them. The V gene's germline CDR1 is MNHEY and CDR2 SVGAGI. The CDR3 has 15 amino acids.

CDR3 bases: TGTGCCAGCAGTTATAGGGGACAGGGATCCTACGAGCAGTACTTC. It yields the protein CASSYRGQGSYEQYF. The V gene is TRBV28, the J gene TRBJ2-7; 9 bases fit TRBD1. V gave up 4 bases and J gave up 1 base; unmatched junction bases: 5. This CDR3 contains 15 residues. Germline V gives CDR1 MDHEN, CDR2 SYDVKM.

The V gene is TRBV9, the J gene TRBJ1-3, with TRBD1 as a possible D gene (6 bases). Trimming left V 0 bases short and J 3 bases short, with 10 bases between. Germline V gives CDR1 SGDLS, CDR2 YYNGEE. CDR3 length: 15 amino acids. The CDR3 DNA is TGTGCCAGCAGCGTAGCTACACAGGGTGGAAACACCATATATTTT. This translates into CASSVATQGGNTIYF.

The chain uses TRBV19 and TRBJ2-7; 9 bases are shared with TRBD1. Germline lookup yields CDR1 LNHDA and CDR2 SQIVND (reference sequence). The length of the CDR3 is 16 residues. With 5 bases clipped from V and 0 bases from J, the junction kept 8 bases outside the gene matches. The CDR3 sequence: CASSATDRGHSYEQYF. In nucleotides, the CDR3 is TGTGCCAGTAGTGCGACGGACAGGGGCCACTCCTACGAGCAGTACTTC.

The V and J genes are TRBV4-1 and TRBJ2-5, with TRBD2 matching 8 bases. V trimming: 1 base; J trimming: 2 bases; junction bases outside the gene matches: 12. CDR3 size: 18 residues. Germline V CDR1 and CDR2: MGHRA, YSYEKL. CDR3 region: CASSQGIVGAGEQETQYF. The CDR3 DNA reads as TGCGCCAGCAGCCAAGGCATAGTAGGAGCGGGGGAGCAAGAGACCCAGTACTTC.

The V gene is TRBV7-9, the J gene TRBJ2-7; D is tentatively TRBD1 or TRBD2 (5 bases each). The CDR3 extends over 16 amino acids. CDR1 and CDR2 (germline): SEHNR, FQNEAQ (reference sequence). V gave up 5 bases and J gave up 1 base, with 18 bases separating them. The CDR3 sequence is CASSPPSGGRSYEQYF. The DNA for the CDR3 is TGTGCCAGCAGCCCACCGAGTGGGGGTCGGTCCTACGAGCAGTACTTC.

J is TRBJ2-5 and V is TRBV4-1, with D possibly matching TRBD1 (6 bases). CDR1 and CDR2 from the germline V gene are MGHRA and YSYEKL. Between the trimmed V and J ends, which lost 0 bases and 5 bases, there was a span of 13 bases. This CDR3 is 15 amino acids long. The CDR3 here is CASSQDRAQGETQYF. The DNA of the CDR3 is TGCGCCAGCAGCCAAGATCGAGCCCAGGGGGAGACCCAGTACTTC.

The rearrangement links TRBV5-4 to TRBJ2-7; D gene unclear. Trimming took off 0 bases at V and 0 bases at J, with 13 bases between the two ends. The CDR3 extends over 16 amino acids. Germline CDR1 SGHNT, CDR2 YYREEE (reference sequence). In nucleotides, the CDR3 is TGTGCCAGCAGCTTGGCTTACAGATCCCACTCCTACGAGCAGTACTTC. This encodes CASSLAYRSHSYEQYF.

This chain connects TRBV2 to TRBJ2-7; 7 bases line up with TRBD1. The CDR3 is made up of 11 amino acids. CDR1 and CDR2 from the germline V gene are SNHLY and FYNNEI. V lost 6 bases to trimming and J lost 6 bases; unmatched junction nucleotides: 2. In DNA, the CDR3 is TGTGCCAGCAGAACAGGGGCCGAGCAGTACTTC. This codes for CASRTGAEQYF.

The chain carries TRBV4-3 and TRBJ1-6; D gene unclear. CDR3 size: 13 residues. Germline V lookup: CDR1 LGHNA, CDR2 YSLEER. Trimming shortened V by 3 bases and J by 8 bases, and 8 bases separated the two germline ends. The CDR3 region is CASSQATDSPLHF. DNA of the CDR3: TGCGCCAGCAGCCAGGCCACCGATTCACCCCTCCACTTT.

V gene TRBV5-6 combines with J gene TRBJ1-5, with 8 bases aligning to TRBD1. In germline, CDR1 is SGHDT, CDR2 YYEEEE. V lost 3 bases and J lost 3; bases outside the gene matches: 8. The CDR3 is made up of 16 amino acids. The CDR3 DNA reads as TGTGCCAGCAGCTCCCGGACAGGGTACGTCAATCAGCCCCAGCATTTT. Translation: CASSSRTGYVNQPQHF.

The V gene is TRBV6-5, the J gene TRBJ2-1; maybe TRBD1 (6 bases). V was cut by 6 bases and J by 2 bases, with 14 bases left in between. CDR1 is MNHEY and CDR2 is SVGAGI in the germline V gene. This CDR3 comprises 15 residues. Here the CDR3 reads CASRPPGVAYNEQFF. CDR3 DNA: TGTGCCAGCAGGCCGCCAGGGGTCGCCTACAATGAGCAGTTCTTC.

The chain uses TRBV6-1 and TRBJ2-5; 10 nucleotides match TRBD2. The CDR3 is 17 amino acids. Germline loops: CDR1 MNHNS, CDR2 SASEGT. V was pared by 1 base and J by 5 bases, with 10 bases of the junction left unmatched. This chain's CDR3 is CASSEGLSGGAGETQYF. Here the CDR3 DNA reads TGTGCCAGCAGTGAAGGGCTAAGCGGGGGGGCCGGTGAGACCCAGTACTTC.

The DNA of the CDR3 is TGTGCCAGCAGTTGGGGCGGGCTTAGCTCTGGAAACACCATATATTTT. It translates to CASSWGGLSSGNTIYF. J is TRBJ1-3 and V is TRBV6-5; tentative D call: TRBD1 (5 bases). With 4 bases removed from V and 0 bases from J, the gap between germline ends came to 13 bases. This CDR3 has 16 amino acids. The germline V gene encodes CDR1 MNHEY and CDR2 SVGAGI.

The gene calls are TRBV18 and TRBJ1-2; D is uncertain. V dropped 3 bases and J dropped 8 bases, with 13 bases sitting between them. The CDR3 has 13 residues. Looked up from germline, CDR1 is KGHSH and CDR2 is LQKENI. In DNA, the CDR3 is TGTGCCAGCTCACCCGGCGACATCGGGGGCTACACCTTC. The encoded protein is CASSPGDIGGYTF.